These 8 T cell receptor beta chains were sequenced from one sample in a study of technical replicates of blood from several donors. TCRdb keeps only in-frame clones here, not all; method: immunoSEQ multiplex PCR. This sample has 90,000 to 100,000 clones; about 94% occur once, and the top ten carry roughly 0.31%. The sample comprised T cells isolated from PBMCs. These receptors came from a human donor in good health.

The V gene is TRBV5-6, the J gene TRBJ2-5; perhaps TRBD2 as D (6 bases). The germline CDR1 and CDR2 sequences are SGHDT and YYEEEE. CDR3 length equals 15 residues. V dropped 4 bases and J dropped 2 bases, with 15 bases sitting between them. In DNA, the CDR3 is TGTGCCAGCAGCCTAAGTGGGCTAGCGCAAGAGACCCAGTACTTC. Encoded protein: CASSLSGLAQETQYF.

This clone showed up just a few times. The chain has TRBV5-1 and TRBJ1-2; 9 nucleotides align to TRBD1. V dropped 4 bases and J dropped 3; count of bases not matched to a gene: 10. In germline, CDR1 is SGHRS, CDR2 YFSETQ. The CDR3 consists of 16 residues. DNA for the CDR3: TGCGCCAGCAGCCATAATACAGGGGGCGCCGACTATGGCTACACCTTC. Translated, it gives CASSHNTGGADYGYTF.

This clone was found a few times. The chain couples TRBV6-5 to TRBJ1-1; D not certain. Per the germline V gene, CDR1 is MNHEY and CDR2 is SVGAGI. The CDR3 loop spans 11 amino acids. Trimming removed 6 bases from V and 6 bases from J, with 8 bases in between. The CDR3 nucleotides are TGTGCCAGCAGACGGGGTGCTGAAGCTTTCTTT. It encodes CASRRGAEAFF.

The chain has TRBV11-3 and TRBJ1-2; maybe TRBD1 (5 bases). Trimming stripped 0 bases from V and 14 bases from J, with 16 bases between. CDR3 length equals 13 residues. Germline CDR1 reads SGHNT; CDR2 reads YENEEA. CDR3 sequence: CASSLDEGQLRTF. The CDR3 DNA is TGTGCCAGCAGCTTAGATGAAGGACAACTCAGGACCTTC. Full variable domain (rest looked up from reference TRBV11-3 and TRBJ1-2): EAGVVQSPRYKIIEKKQPVAFWCNPISGHNTLYWYLQNLGQGPELLIRYENEEAVDDSQLPKDRFSAERLKGVDSTLKIQPAELGDSAVYLCASSLDEGQLRTFGSGTRLTVV.

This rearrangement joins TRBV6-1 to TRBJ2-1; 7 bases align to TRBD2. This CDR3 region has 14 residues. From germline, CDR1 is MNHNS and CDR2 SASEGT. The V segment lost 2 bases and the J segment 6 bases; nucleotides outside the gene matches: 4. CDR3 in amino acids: CASSEQGGRNEQFF. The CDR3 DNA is TGTGCCAGCAGTGAACAGGGAGGGCGCAATGAGCAGTTCTTC.

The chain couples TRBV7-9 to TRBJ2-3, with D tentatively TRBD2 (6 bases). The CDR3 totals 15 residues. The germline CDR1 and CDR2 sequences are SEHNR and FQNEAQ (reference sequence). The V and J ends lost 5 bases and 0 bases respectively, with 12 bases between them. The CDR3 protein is CASSPPGLSTDTQYF. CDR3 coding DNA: TGTGCCAGCAGCCCGCCGGGACTGAGCACAGATACGCAGTATTTT. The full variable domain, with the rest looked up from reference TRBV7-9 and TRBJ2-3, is DTGVSQNPRHKITKRGQNVTFRCDPISEHNRLYWYRQTLGQGPEFLTYFQNEAQLEKSRLLSDRFSAERPKGSFSTLEIQRTEQGDSAMYLCASSPPGLSTDTQYFGPGTRLTVL.

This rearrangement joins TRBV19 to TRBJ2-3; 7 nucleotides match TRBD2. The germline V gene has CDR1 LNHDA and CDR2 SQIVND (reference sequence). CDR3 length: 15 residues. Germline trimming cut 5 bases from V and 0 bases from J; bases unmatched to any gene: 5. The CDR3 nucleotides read TGTGCCAGTAGTCCGATAGCGGGTAGCACAGATACGCAGTATTTT. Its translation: CASSPIAGSTDTQYF.

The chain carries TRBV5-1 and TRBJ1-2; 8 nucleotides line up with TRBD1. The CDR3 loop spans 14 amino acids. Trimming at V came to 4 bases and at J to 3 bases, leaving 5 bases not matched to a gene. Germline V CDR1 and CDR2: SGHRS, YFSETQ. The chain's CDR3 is CASSPGQEDYGYTF. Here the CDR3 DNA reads TGCGCCAGCAGCCCGGGACAGGAAGACTATGGCTACACCTTC.